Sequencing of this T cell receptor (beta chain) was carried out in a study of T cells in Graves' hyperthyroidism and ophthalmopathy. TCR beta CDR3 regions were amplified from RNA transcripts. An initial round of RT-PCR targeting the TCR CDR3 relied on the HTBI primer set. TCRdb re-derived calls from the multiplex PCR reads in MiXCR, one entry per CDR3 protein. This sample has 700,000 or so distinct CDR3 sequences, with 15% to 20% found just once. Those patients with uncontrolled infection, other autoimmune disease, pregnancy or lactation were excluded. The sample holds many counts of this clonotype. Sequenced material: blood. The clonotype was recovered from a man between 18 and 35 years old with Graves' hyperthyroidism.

In DNA form, the CDR3 reads TGTGCCTGGAGTGTAGACAGTACTAACAATCAGCCCCAGCATTTT. Protein sequence: CAWSVDSTNNQPQHF. The chain recombines TRBV30 with TRBJ1-5; weak D call: TRBD1 (5 bases). The V end was cut by 0 bases, the J end by 3 bases, with 12 bases between. CDR3 size: 15 residues. CDR1 is GTSNPN and CDR2 is SVGIG in the germline V gene (reference sequence). Complete variable domain (other parts from reference TRBV30 and TRBJ1-5): SQTIHQWPATLVQPVGSPLSLECTVEGTSNPNLYWYRQAAGRGLQLLFYSVGIGQISSEVPQNLSASRPQDRQFILSSKKLLLSDSGFYLCAWSVDSTNNQPQHFGDGTRLSIL.